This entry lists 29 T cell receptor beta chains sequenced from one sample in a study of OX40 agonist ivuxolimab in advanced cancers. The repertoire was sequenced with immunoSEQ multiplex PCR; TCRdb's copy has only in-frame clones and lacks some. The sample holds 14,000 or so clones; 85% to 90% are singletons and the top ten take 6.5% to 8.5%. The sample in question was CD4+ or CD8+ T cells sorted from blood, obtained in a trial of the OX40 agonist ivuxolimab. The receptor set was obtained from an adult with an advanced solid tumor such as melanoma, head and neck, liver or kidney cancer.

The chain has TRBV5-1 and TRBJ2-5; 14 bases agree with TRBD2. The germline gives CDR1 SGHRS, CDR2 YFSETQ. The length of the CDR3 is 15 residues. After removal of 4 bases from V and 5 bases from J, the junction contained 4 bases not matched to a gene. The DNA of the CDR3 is TGCGCCAGCAGCCCGTGGACTAGCGGGGGGGAGACCCAGTACTTC. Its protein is CASSPWTSGGETQYF.

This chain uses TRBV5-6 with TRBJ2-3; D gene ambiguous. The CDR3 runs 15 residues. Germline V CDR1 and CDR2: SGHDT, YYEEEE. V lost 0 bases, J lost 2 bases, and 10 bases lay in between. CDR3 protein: CASSLDYRTTDTQYF. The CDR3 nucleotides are TGTGCCAGCAGCTTGGACTACCGCACCACAGATACGCAGTATTTT.

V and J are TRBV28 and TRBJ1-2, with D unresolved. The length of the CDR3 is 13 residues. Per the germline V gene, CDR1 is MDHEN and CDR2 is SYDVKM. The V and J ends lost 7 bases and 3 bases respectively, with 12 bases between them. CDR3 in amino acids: CASTTEQHYGYTF. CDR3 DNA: TGTGCCAGCACCACAGAGCAGCACTATGGCTACACCTTC.

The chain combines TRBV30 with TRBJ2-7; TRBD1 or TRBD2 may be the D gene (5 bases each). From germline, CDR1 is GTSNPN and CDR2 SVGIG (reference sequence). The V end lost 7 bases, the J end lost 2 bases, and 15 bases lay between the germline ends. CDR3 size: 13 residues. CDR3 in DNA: TGTGCCTACCTTCGGGACCGACCCTACGAGCAGTACTTC. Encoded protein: CAYLRDRPYEQYF.

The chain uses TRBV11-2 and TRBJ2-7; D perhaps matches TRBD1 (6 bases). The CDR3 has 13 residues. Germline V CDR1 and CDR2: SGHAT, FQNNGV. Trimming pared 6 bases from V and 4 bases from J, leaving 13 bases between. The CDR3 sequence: CASRRQDRYEQYF. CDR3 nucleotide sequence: TGTGCCAGCAGACGACAGGACCGGTACGAGCAGTACTTC.

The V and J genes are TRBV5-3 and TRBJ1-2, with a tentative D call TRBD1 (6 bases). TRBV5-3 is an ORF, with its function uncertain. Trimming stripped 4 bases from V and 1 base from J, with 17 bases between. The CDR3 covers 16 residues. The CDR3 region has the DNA TGTGCCAGAAGCCACCGGTACAGGGCCGTTAACTATGGCTACACCTTC. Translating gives CARSHRYRAVNYGYTF.

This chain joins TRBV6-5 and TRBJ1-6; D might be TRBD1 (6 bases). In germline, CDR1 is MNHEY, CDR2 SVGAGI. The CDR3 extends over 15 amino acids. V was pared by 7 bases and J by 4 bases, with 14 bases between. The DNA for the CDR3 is TGTGCCAGCAACCGACAGGAAACGTATAATTCACCCCTCCACTTT. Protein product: CASNRQETYNSPLHF.

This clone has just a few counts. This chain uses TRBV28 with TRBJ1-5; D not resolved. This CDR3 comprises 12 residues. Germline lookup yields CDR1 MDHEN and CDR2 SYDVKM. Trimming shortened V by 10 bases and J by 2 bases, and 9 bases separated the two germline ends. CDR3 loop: CATNRGNQPQHF. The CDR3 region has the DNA TGTGCCACAAATAGGGGCAATCAGCCCCAGCATTTT.

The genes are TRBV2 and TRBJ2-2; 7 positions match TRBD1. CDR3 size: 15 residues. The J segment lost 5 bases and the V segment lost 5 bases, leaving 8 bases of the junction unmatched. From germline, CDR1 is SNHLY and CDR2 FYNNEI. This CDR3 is CASSPLTGTTGELFF. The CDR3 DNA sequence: TGTGCCAGCAGTCCACTGACAGGGACAACCGGGGAGCTGTTTTTT.

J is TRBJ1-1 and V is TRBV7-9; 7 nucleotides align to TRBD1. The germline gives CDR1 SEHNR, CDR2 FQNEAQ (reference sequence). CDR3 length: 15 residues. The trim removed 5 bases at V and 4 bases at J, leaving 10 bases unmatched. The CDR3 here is CASSQARQGGTEAFF. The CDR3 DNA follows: TGTGCCAGCAGCCAAGCTCGACAGGGCGGCACTGAAGCTTTCTTT.

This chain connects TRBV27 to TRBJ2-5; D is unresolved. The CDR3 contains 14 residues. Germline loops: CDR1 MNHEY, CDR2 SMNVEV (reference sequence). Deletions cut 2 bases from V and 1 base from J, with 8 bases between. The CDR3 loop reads CASSLASPQETQYF. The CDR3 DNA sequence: TGTGCCAGCAGTTTAGCCTCACCCCAAGAGACCCAGTACTTC.

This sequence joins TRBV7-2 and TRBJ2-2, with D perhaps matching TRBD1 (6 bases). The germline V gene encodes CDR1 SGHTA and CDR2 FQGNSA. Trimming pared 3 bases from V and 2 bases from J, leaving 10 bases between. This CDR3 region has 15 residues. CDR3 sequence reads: CASSFDRLNTGELFF. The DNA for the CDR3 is TGTGCCAGCAGCTTTGACAGGTTAAACACCGGGGAGCTGTTTTTT.

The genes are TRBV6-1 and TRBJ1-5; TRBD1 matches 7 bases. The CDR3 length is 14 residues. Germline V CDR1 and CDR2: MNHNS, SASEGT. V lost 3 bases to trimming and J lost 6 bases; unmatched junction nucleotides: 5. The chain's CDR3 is CASSETGRGQPQHF. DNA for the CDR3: TGTGCCAGCAGTGAGACAGGGAGAGGTCAGCCCCAGCATTTT.

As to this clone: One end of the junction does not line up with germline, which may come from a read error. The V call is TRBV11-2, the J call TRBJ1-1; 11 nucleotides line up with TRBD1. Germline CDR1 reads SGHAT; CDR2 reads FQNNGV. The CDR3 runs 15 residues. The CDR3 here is CASSPWDRGNAEAFF. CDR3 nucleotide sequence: TGTGCCAGCAGCCCCTGGGACAGGGGGAACGCTGAAGCTTTCTTT. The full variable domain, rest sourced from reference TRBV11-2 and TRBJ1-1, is EAGVAQSPRYKIIEKRQSVAFWCNPISGHATLYWYQQILGQGPKLLIQFQNNGVVDDSQLPKDRFSAERLKGVDSTLKIQPAKLEDSAVYLCASSPWDRGNAEAFFGQGTRLTVV.

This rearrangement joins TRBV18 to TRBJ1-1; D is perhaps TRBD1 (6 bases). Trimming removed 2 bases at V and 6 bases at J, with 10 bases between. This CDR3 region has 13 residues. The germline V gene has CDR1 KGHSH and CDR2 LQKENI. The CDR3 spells CASSPSRGPEAFF. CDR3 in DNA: TGTGCCAGCTCACCAAGCAGGGGCCCTGAAGCTTTCTTT. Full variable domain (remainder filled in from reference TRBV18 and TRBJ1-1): NAGVMQNPRHLVRRRGQEARLRCSPMKGHSHVYWYRQLPEEGLKFMVYLQKENIIDESGMPKERFSAEFPKEGPSILRIQQVVRGDSAAYFCASSPSRGPEAFFGQGTRLTVV.

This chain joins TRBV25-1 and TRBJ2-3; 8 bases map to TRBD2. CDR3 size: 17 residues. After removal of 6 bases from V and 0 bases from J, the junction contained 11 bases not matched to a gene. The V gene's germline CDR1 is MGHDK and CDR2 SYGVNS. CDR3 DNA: TGTGCCAGCAGACATCGCGCTAGCGGGTCCAGCACAGATACGCAGTATTTT. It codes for CASRHRASGSSTDTQYF.

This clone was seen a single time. The CDR3 DNA reads as TGTGCCTGGAAACAGGGACCCTATGAAAAACTGTTTTTT. As protein: CAWKQGPYEKLFF. The chain carries TRBV30 and TRBJ1-4; tentatively, D is TRBD1 (6 bases). The V end was cut by 4 bases, the J end by 6 bases, with 12 bases between. The CDR3 runs 13 residues. The germline V gene has CDR1 GTSNPN and CDR2 SVGIG (reference sequence).

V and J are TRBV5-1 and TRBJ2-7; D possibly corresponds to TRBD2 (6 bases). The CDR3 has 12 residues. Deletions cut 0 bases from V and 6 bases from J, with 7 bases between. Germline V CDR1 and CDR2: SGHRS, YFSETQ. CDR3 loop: CASSLGGAEQYF. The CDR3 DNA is TGCGCCAGCAGCTTGGGCGGGGCCGAGCAGTACTTC.

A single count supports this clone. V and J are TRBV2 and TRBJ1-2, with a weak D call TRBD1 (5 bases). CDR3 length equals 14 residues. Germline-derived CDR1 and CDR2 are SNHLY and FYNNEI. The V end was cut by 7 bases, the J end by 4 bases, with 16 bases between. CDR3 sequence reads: CASTPGDGFYGYTF. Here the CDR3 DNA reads TGTGCCAGCACCCCGGGGGACGGGTTCTATGGCTACACCTTC. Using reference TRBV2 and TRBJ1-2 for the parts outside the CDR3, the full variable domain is EPEVTQTPSHQVTQMGQEVILRCVPISNHLYFYWYRQILGQKVEFLVSFYNNEISEKSEIFDDQFSVERPDGSNFTLKIRSTKLEDSAMYFCASTPGDGFYGYTFGSGTRLTVV.

CDR3 loop: CASSQPSVNTEAFF. As DNA, the CDR3 is TGCGCCAGCAGCCAGCCCTCTGTTAACACTGAAGCTTTCTTT. V gene TRBV4-1 combines with J gene TRBJ1-1; D not certain. Germline CDR1 is MGHRA and CDR2 is YSYEKL. V lost 3 bases, J lost 2 bases, and 10 bases lay in between. The CDR3 covers 14 residues.

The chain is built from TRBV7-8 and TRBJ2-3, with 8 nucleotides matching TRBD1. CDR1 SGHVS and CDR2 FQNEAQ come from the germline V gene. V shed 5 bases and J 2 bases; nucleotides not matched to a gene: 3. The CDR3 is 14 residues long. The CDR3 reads CASSPDRVTDTQYF. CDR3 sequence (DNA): TGTGCCAGCAGCCCGGACAGGGTCACAGATACGCAGTATTTT.

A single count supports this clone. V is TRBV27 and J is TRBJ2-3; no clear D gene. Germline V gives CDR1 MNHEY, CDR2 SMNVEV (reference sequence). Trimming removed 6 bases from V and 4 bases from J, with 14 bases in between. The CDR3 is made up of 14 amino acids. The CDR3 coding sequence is TGTGCCAGCAGCCTCTCGAGCCCCGCAGATACGCAGTATTTT. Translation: CASSLSSPADTQYF.

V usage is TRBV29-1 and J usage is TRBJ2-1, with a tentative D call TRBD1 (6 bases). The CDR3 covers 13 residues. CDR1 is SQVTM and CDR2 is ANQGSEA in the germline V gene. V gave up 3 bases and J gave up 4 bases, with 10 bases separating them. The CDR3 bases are TGCAGCGTTGATTCGGACAGTTACAATGAGCAGTTCTTC. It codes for CSVDSDSYNEQFF.

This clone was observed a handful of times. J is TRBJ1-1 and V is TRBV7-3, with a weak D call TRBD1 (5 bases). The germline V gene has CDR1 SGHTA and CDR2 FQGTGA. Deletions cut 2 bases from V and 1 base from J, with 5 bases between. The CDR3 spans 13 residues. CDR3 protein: CASSLQGNTEAFF. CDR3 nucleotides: TGTGCCAGCAGCTTACAGGGGAACACTGAAGCTTTCTTT.

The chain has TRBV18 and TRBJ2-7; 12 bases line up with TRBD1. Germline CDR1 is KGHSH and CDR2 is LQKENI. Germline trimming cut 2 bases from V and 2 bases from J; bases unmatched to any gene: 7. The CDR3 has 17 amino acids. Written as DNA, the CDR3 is TGTGCCAGCTCACCATCGGGACAGGGGGCATCGACCTACGAGCAGTACTTC. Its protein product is CASSPSGQGASTYEQYF.

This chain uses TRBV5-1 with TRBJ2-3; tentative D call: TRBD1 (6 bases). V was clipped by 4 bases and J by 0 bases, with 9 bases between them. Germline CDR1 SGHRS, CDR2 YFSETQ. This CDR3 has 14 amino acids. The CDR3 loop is CASSLDRSTDTQYF. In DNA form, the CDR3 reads TGCGCCAGCAGCCTGGACAGAAGCACAGATACGCAGTATTTT.

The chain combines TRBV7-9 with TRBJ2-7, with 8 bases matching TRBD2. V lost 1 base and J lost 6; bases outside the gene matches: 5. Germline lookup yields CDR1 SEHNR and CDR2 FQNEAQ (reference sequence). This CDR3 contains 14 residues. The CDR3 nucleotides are TGTGCCAGCAGCTTAGGCGGGGGGCCACGCGAGCAGTACTTC. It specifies CASSLGGGPREQYF. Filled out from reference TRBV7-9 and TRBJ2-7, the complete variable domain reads DTGVSQNPRHKITKRGQNVTFRCDPISEHNRLYWYRQTLGQGPEFLTYFQNEAQLEKSRLLSDRFSAERPKGSFSTLEIQRTEQGDSAMYLCASSLGGGPREQYFGPGTRLTVT.

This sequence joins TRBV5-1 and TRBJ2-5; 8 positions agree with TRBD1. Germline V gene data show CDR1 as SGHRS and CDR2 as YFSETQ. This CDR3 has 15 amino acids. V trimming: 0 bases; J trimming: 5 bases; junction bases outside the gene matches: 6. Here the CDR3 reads CASSLGDRGVETQYF. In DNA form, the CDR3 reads TGCGCCAGCAGCTTGGGTGACAGGGGCGTGGAGACCCAGTACTTC.

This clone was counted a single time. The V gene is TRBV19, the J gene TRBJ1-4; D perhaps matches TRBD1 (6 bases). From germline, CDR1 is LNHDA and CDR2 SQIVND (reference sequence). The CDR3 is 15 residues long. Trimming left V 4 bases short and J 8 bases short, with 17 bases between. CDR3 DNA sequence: TGTGCCAGTAGTAGTAGACAGGCAGGGGCGGAAAAACTGTTTTTT. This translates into CASSSRQAGAEKLFF.